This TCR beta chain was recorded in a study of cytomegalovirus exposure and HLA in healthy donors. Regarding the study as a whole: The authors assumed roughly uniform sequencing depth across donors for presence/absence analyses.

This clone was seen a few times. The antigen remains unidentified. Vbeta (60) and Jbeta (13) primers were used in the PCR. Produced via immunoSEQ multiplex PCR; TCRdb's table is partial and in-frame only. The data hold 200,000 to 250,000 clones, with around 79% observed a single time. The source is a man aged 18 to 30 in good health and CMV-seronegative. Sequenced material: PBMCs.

Here the CDR3 reads CASTLKTGSNTEAFF. The CDR3 DNA is TGTGCCAGCACTTTAAAGACAGGGAGTAACACTGAAGCTTTCTTT. V and J are TRBV6-1 and TRBJ1-1, with 7 bases aligning to TRBD1. The CDR3 runs to 15 residues. CDR1 MNHNS and CDR2 SASEGT come from the germline V gene. J lost 2 bases, V lost 7 bases, and 10 bases had no gene match.